The entry that follows covers one T cell receptor beta chain sequence. Its antigen is unidentified. TCRdb's copy holds only in-frame clones and misses some; the assay was immunoSEQ multiplex PCR. The data show 65,000 to 85,000 clones, 85% to 95% seen once. The data stem from a study of lymphopenia after photon versus proton radiotherapy. Whole-study results and caveats: After the lymphocyte nadir, photon-treated repertoires showed oligoclonal expansion, especially of CD8+ Temra cells. Under photons, naive T cells and diversity fell while effector/memory populations rose.

The V gene end was trimmed by 5 bases and the J gene end by 12 bases; junction bases not matched to a gene: 12. CDR1 is MDHEN, CDR2 SYDVKM, per germline. This CDR3 comprises 13 residues. This chain uses TRBV28 with TRBJ1-2; 7 nucleotides match TRBD1. This sample comprised peripheral blood, obtained from a patient treated with photon-based radiotherapy. This clonotype originated in a woman aged 40 to 55 with cholangiocarcinoma. The CDR3 sequence is CASSIKQGPGNTF. The CDR3 DNA reads TGTGCCAGCAGTATAAAACAGGGGCCTGGGAACACCTTC.